The 32 T cell receptor beta chains below were found in one sample sequenced in a study of beta chain features in type 1 diabetes. The study's findings and limits: Type 1 diabetes patients had TCRB CDR3s that were shorter (moderately but significantly so) in all four CD4+ subsets.

These TCRs are of unknown antigen specificity. Reverse transcription of all isolated RNA meant that expressed TCRB transcripts were sequenced. Sequencing used immunoSEQ multiplex PCR; TCRdb keeps in-frame clones, though not all of them. The data contain 150,000 to 200,000 clones, around 8% of them singletons. The sequenced material came from central memory CD4+ T cells from blood. The receptors here all came from a woman aged 40 to 49 with type 1 diabetes.

The sample holds many counts of this clone. The rearrangement links TRBV20-1 to TRBJ2-7; possible D gene TRBD1, 6 bases. V was pared by 6 bases and J by 5 bases, with 11 bases between. Per the germline V gene, CDR1 is DFQATT and CDR2 is SNEGSKA (reference sequence). This CDR3 region has 11 residues. The CDR3 DNA reads as TGCAGTGCGGCCAGGGGAAACGAGCAGTACTTC. This translates into CSAARGNEQYF.

V usage is TRBV4-1 and J usage is TRBJ2-7; 7 positions agree with TRBD1. The germline V gene encodes CDR1 MGHRA and CDR2 YSYEKL. This CDR3 is 15 amino acids long. The V segment lost 5 bases and the J segment 4 bases; nucleotides outside the gene matches: 11. CDR3 in DNA: TGCGCCAGCAGCTCCCGCCCGGGACAGACTTACGAGCAGTACTTC. Its protein is CASSSRPGQTYEQYF.

V usage is TRBV6-5 and J usage is TRBJ1-5, with 8 bases matching TRBD1. V gave up 7 bases and J gave up 3 bases; unmatched junction bases: 2. This CDR3 comprises 13 residues. Germline V gene data show CDR1 as MNHEY and CDR2 as SVGAGI. The CDR3 loop reads CASKDRANQPQHF. The CDR3 nucleotides are TGTGCCAGCAAGGACAGGGCCAATCAGCCCCAGCATTTT.

J is TRBJ2-4 and V is TRBV7-9; 7 positions match TRBD2. With 5 bases clipped from V and 0 bases from J, the junction kept 10 bases outside the gene matches. CDR1 is SEHNR, CDR2 FQNEAQ, per germline (reference sequence). CDR3 length equals 17 residues. The CDR3 region is CASSALRDYRAKNIQYF. Written as DNA, the CDR3 is TGTGCCAGCAGCGCACTCCGGGACTATCGAGCCAAAAACATTCAGTACTTC.

The V gene is TRBV28, the J gene TRBJ2-3, with D possibly TRBD2 on 5 matching bases. From germline, CDR1 is MDHEN and CDR2 SYDVKM. This CDR3 is built from 16 residues. V lost 5 bases to trimming and J lost 2 bases, with 17 bases between them. The CDR3 DNA reads TGTGCCAGCAGTCAATTGACCGGGCGGGCCACAGATACGCAGTATTTT. Translating gives CASSQLTGRATDTQYF.

The chain links TRBV7-2 to TRBJ1-1; 7 bases fit TRBD1. V gave up 3 bases and J gave up 1 base; unmatched junction bases: 5. This CDR3 region has 15 residues. CDR1 is SGHTA and CDR2 is FQGNSA in the germline V gene. The DNA of the CDR3 is TGTGCCAGCAGCTTCTCCGAGGGGGCGAACACTGAAGCTTTCTTT. Translated, it gives CASSFSEGANTEAFF.

The CDR3 reads CASSSQGDISYEQYF. CDR3 nucleotide sequence: TGCGCCAGCAGCTCCCAGGGGGATATCTCCTACGAGCAGTACTTC. J is TRBJ2-7 and V is TRBV5-1; 7 nucleotides line up with TRBD1. Germline V gene lookup returns CDR1 SGHRS and CDR2 YFSETQ. CDR3 length: 15 residues. V lost 3 bases and J lost 0; bases outside the gene matches: 6.

With respect to this clone: At the DNA level, this CDR3 is encoded by other sequences in the same sample as well. The chain uses TRBV7-9 and TRBJ2-1; weak D call: TRBD1 (6 bases). The CDR3 consists of 13 residues. Trimming stripped 2 bases from V and 7 bases from J, with 9 bases between. From germline, CDR1 is SEHNR and CDR2 FQNEAQ (reference sequence). In DNA, the CDR3 is TGTGCCAGCAGCTTAACAGGGTCGAATGAGCAGTTCTTC. It translates to CASSLTGSNEQFF.

The chain combines TRBV4-1 with TRBJ1-3; 9 positions agree with TRBD1. Losses at the gene ends were 0 bases for V and 4 bases for J; bases not matched to a gene: 7. The CDR3 runs 17 residues. Germline V gene sequence: CDR1 MGHRA, CDR2 YSYEKL. The CDR3 region has the DNA TGCGCCAGCAGCCAAGATGAACAGGGGGCAGCCGGAAACACCATATATTTT. The encoded protein is CASSQDEQGAAGNTIYF.

The rearrangement joins TRBV7-9 to TRBJ1-1; no reliable D call. CDR3 size: 12 residues. Trimming stripped 8 bases from V and 1 base from J, with 8 bases between. Germline V gene sequence: CDR1 SEHNR, CDR2 FQNEAQ (reference sequence). The CDR3 here is CASQDTNTEAFF. In DNA form, the CDR3 reads TGTGCCAGCCAGGATACGAACACTGAAGCTTTCTTT.

This clone was seen only a few times. The chain joins TRBV15 to TRBJ2-7; possibly TRBD2 for D (7 bases). Trimming shortened V by 0 bases and J by 0 bases, and 18 bases separated the two germline ends. The germline V gene has CDR1 LNHNV and CDR2 YYDKDF (reference sequence). The CDR3 is 18 residues long. CDR3 region: CATSRERGSSGSSYEQYF. The CDR3 nucleotides are TGTGCCACCAGCAGAGAGAGGGGGTCTAGCGGAAGCTCCTACGAGCAGTACTTC. The variable domain in full, with the rest retrieved from reference TRBV15 and TRBJ2-7, is DAMVIQNPRYQVTQFGKPVTLSCSQTLNHNVMYWYQQKSSQAPKLLFHYYDKDFNNEADTPDNFQSRRPNTSFCFLDIRSPGLGDTAMYLCATSRERGSSGSSYEQYFGPGTRLTVT.

This clone showed up just a few times. The gene calls are TRBV7-2 and TRBJ2-3; 8 bases align to TRBD2. Germline CDR1 reads SGHTA; CDR2 reads FQGNSA. This CDR3 is 14 amino acids long. Trimming at V came to 6 bases and at J to 4 bases, leaving 6 bases not matched to a gene. CDR3 coding DNA: TGTGCCAGCAGTCTTAGCGGGATCGCAGATACGCAGTATTTT. It codes for CASSLSGIADTQYF. The full variable domain, rest sourced from reference TRBV7-2 and TRBJ2-3, is GAGVSQSPSNKVTEKGKDVELRCDPISGHTALYWYRQSLGQGLEFLIYFQGNSAPDKSGLPSDRFSAERTGGSVSTLTIQRTQQEDSAVYLCASSLSGIADTQYFGPGTRLTVL.

The genes are TRBV6-6 and TRBJ1-5; 7 bases are shared with TRBD1. Germline lookup yields CDR1 MNHNY and CDR2 SVGAGI (reference sequence). Losses at the gene ends were 3 bases for V and 2 bases for J; bases not matched to a gene: 7. CDR3 size: 16 residues. The CDR3 loop reads CASSYNRGLGNQPQHF. The DNA for the CDR3 is TGTGCCAGCAGTTATAATAGGGGGCTGGGCAATCAGCCCCAGCATTTT.

This clone was counted between two and nine times. The genes are TRBV5-1 and TRBJ2-7; tentative D call: TRBD1 (6 bases). Trimming took off 2 bases at V and 2 bases at J, with 11 bases between the two ends. The CDR3 totals 14 residues. CDR1 and CDR2 from the germline V gene are SGHRS and YFSETQ. CDR3 DNA: TGCGCCAGCAGCTTCCAGGGGTACCCCTACGAGCAGTACTTC. It specifies CASSFQGYPYEQYF. Based on the CDR3 plus reference TRBV5-1 and TRBJ2-7, the full variable domain is KAGVTQTPRYLIKTRGQQVTLSCSPISGHRSVSWYQQTPGQGLQFLFEYFSETQRNKGNFPGRFSGRQFSNSRSEMNVSTLELGDSALYLCASSFQGYPYEQYFGPGTRLTVT.

The V call is TRBV6-6, the J call TRBJ2-5; weak D call: TRBD1 (5 bases). The CDR3 has 14 amino acids. Trimming took off 4 bases at V and 3 bases at J, with 12 bases between the two ends. Germline-derived CDR1 and CDR2 are MNHNY and SVGAGI (reference sequence). DNA for the CDR3: TGTGCCAGCAGTTTGAGGCAGGGCGAAGAGACCCAGTACTTC. Its protein product is CASSLRQGEETQYF.

This clone was counted a few times. The chain recombines TRBV9 with TRBJ2-7, with 8 bases that match TRBD1. CDR1 is SGDLS and CDR2 is YYNGEE in the germline V gene. V was clipped by 4 bases and J by 3 bases; unmatched bases: 6. This CDR3 region has 14 residues. Here the CDR3 DNA reads TGTGCCAGCAGCATGGGACAGGCGAACTACGAGCAGTACTTC. Protein product: CASSMGQANYEQYF.

The chain has TRBV7-9 and TRBJ2-2; D is ambiguous. The germline CDR1 and CDR2 sequences are SEHNR and FQNEAQ (reference sequence). This CDR3 comprises 16 residues. Trimming took 5 bases from V and 0 from J, leaving 13 bases between them. The CDR3 reads CASSPQPIANTGELFF. Here the CDR3 DNA reads TGTGCCAGCAGCCCTCAACCTATCGCGAACACCGGGGAGCTGTTTTTT.

The genes are TRBV5-1 and TRBJ2-7, with TRBD1 matching 9 bases. This CDR3 spans 17 amino acids. Per the germline V gene, CDR1 is SGHRS and CDR2 is YFSETQ. The J segment lost 2 bases and the V segment lost 4 bases, leaving 13 bases of the junction unmatched. CDR3 sequence reads: CASSGQDRGAATYEQYF. The DNA for the CDR3 is TGCGCCAGCAGCGGCCAGGACAGGGGAGCGGCAACCTACGAGCAGTACTTC.

This clone was counted between two and nine times. CDR3 protein: CAGGRTGNTEAFF. The CDR3, as DNA: TGTGCCGGGGGGAGGACAGGGAACACTGAAGCTTTCTTT. The chain combines TRBV30 with TRBJ1-1; 7 bases fit TRBD1. V lost 8 bases and J lost 1; bases outside the gene matches: 7. CDR1 and CDR2 from the germline V gene are GTSNPN and SVGIG (reference sequence). The CDR3 covers 13 residues.

This clone was detected only a few times. The V gene is TRBV18, the J gene TRBJ1-1; D is possibly TRBD1 (5 bases). The CDR3 sequence is 14 residues long. Germline V gene sequence: CDR1 KGHSH, CDR2 LQKENI. Deletions cut 3 bases from V and 7 bases from J, with 15 bases between. The CDR3 sequence: CASSPGAGRFEAFF. Written as DNA, the CDR3 is TGTGCCAGCTCACCGGGAGCGGGGCGGTTTGAAGCTTTCTTT. The entire variable domain, with the rest obtained from reference TRBV18 and TRBJ1-1, is as follows: NAGVMQNPRHLVRRRGQEARLRCSPMKGHSHVYWYRQLPEEGLKFMVYLQKENIIDESGMPKERFSAEFPKEGPSILRIQQVVRGDSAAYFCASSPGAGRFEAFFGQGTRLTVV.

This rearrangement joins TRBV9 to TRBJ2-6; D gene unclear. CDR3 length equals 15 residues. Germline values: CDR1 SGDLS, CDR2 YYNGEE. V lost 6 bases to trimming and J lost 0 bases, with 10 bases between them. As DNA, the CDR3 is TGTGCCAGCACCCTCCAGGCCTCTGGGGCCAACGTCCTGACTTTC. Protein sequence: CASTLQASGANVLTF.

In its sample, this clone was seen a few times. This chain links TRBV27 with TRBJ2-1; weak D call: TRBD2 (5 bases). V was cut by 5 bases and J by 3 bases, with 11 bases left in between. Germline V CDR1 and CDR2: MNHEY, SMNVEV (reference sequence). The CDR3 has 14 residues. The CDR3 protein is CASSLSGYYNEQFF. The CDR3 bases are TGTGCCAGCAGTCTCAGCGGTTACTACAATGAGCAGTTCTTC.

This clone has more than one count but fewer than ten. This chain connects TRBV25-1 to TRBJ1-2, with D unclear. V was shortened by 6 bases and J by 4 bases, with 9 bases between the two germline ends. The CDR3 extends over 12 amino acids. Germline V gene lookup returns CDR1 MGHDK and CDR2 SYGVNS. CDR3 residues: CASRDFGYGYTF. Here the CDR3 DNA reads TGTGCCAGCAGAGATTTCGGCTATGGCTACACCTTC.

In this sample, this clone turned up a few times. The rearrangement joins TRBV14 to TRBJ1-5; the D gene is possibly TRBD1 (5 bases). The germline CDR1 and CDR2 sequences are SGHDN and FVKESK. V dropped 1 base and J dropped 4 bases, with 5 bases sitting between them. CDR3 length equals 13 residues. CDR3 in DNA: TGTGCCAGCAGCCAAGGACAGAATCAGCCCCAGCATTTT. It is translated as CASSQGQNQPQHF.

This sequence joins TRBV7-9 and TRBJ2-3; TRBD2 agrees at 8 bases. This CDR3 comprises 16 residues. CDR1 is SEHNR and CDR2 is FQNEAQ in the germline V gene (reference sequence). V was pared by 4 bases and J by 4 bases, with 10 bases of the junction left unmatched. The DNA of the CDR3 is TGTGCCAGCAGCTCAGGACTAGCTCCTGGCGCAGATACGCAGTATTTT. Translating gives CASSSGLAPGADTQYF.

This sequence joins TRBV30 and TRBJ2-7, with D perhaps TRBD1 (6 bases). Trimming shortened V by 1 base and J by 0 bases, and 7 bases separated the two germline ends. This CDR3 has 13 amino acids. Germline V gives CDR1 GTSNPN, CDR2 SVGIG (reference sequence). DNA of the CDR3: TGTGCCTGGAGTGGGGGACACTCCTACGAGCAGTACTTC. Protein: CAWSGGHSYEQYF.

DNA of the CDR3: TGTGCCAGCAGCCAAAGGAGTGGGAACACTGAAGCTTTCTTT. It yields the protein CASSQRSGNTEAFF. V gene TRBV4-2 combines with J gene TRBJ1-1; D remains ambiguous. This CDR3 comprises 14 residues. The V end was cut by 2 bases, the J end by 1 base, with 8 bases between. Germline V gives CDR1 LGHNA, CDR2 YNFKEQ.

The table lists this clone with many counts. The V gene is TRBV30, the J gene TRBJ2-5; D call uncertain. This CDR3 comprises 11 residues. Germline V CDR1 and CDR2: GTSNPN, SVGIG (reference sequence). V was clipped by 5 bases and J by 4 bases, with 8 bases between them. CDR3 nucleotide sequence: TGTGCCTGGGGCACAGCAGAGACCCAGTACTTC. It codes for CAWGTAETQYF.

This clone was seen a few times. V is TRBV28 and J is TRBJ1-2, with 8 bases that match TRBD1. Germline V lookup: CDR1 MDHEN, CDR2 SYDVKM. The CDR3 is 12 amino acids. The V gene end was trimmed by 6 bases and the J gene end by 8 bases; junction bases not matched to a gene: 5. CDR3 residues: CASSRQGWGYTF. CDR3 bases: TGTGCCAGCAGCCGACAGGGGTGGGGCTACACCTTC.

This clone came up many times. This chain uses TRBV9 with TRBJ2-3, with 7 nucleotides matching TRBD1. The CDR3 length is 16 residues. Germline V gene data show CDR1 as SGDLS and CDR2 as YYNGEE. The trim removed 3 bases at V and 1 base at J, leaving 8 bases unmatched. In DNA form, the CDR3 reads TGTGCCAGCAGCGGTGCCGGTGGGACAGGCACAGATACGCAGTATTTT. Protein: CASSGAGGTGTDTQYF.

This clone has a handful of counts. The chain employs TRBV2 and TRBJ1-1; 7 bases fit TRBD1. This CDR3 has 15 amino acids. Germline V lookup: CDR1 SNHLY, CDR2 FYNNEI. V lost 6 bases and J lost 0; bases outside the gene matches: 7. CDR3 sequence reads: CASRHSGGLNTEAFF. CDR3 sequence (DNA): TGTGCCAGCAGACACTCAGGGGGATTGAACACTGAAGCTTTCTTT.

This chain joins TRBV5-1 and TRBJ1-1, with D possibly being TRBD1 (6 bases). The CDR3 totals 14 residues. Germline CDR1 SGHRS, CDR2 YFSETQ. V was pared by 4 bases and J by 0 bases, with 10 bases between. The CDR3 reads CASSPTGMNTEAFF. The DNA of the CDR3 is TGCGCCAGCAGCCCAACAGGGATGAACACTGAAGCTTTCTTT.